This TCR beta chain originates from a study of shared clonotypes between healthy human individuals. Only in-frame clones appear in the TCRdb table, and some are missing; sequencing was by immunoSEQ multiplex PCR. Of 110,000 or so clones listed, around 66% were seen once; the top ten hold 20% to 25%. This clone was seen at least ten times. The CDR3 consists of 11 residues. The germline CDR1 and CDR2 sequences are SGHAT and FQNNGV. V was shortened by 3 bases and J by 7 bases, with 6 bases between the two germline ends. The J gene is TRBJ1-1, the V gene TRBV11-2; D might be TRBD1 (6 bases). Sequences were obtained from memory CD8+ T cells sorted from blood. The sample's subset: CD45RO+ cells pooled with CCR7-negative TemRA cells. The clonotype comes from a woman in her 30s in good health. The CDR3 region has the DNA TGTGCCAGCAGCTTGACAGGTGAAGCTTTCTTT. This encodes CASSLTGEAFF.